This T cell receptor beta chain came from a study of OX40 agonist ivuxolimab in advanced cancers. This CDR3 is built from 15 residues. V lost 5 bases and J lost 9, with 20 bases in between. The V gene's germline CDR1 is LNHDA and CDR2 SQIVND (reference sequence). The method was immunoSEQ multiplex PCR; TCRdb's version includes in-frame clones alone and lacks a portion of them. Here the sample spans approximately 52,000 clones, around 88% being singletons. Here the sequenced sample was CD4+ or CD8+ T cells sorted from blood, taken in a trial of the OX40 agonist ivuxolimab. This rearrangement joins TRBV19 to TRBJ2-4; D might be TRBD2 (5 bases). The receptor comes from an adult with an advanced solid tumor such as melanoma, head and neck, liver or kidney cancer. CDR3 protein: CASSSDSSPLGIQYF. CDR3 DNA: TGTGCCAGTAGTTCGGACTCCTCACCCCTTGGCATTCAGTACTTC.